These T cell receptor beta chains were read from a single sample in a study of shared clonotypes between healthy human individuals. The data were produced by immunoSEQ multiplex PCR, yet TCRdb's version contains in-frame clones alone and is incomplete. This table holds some 2.1 million clones, 85% to 95% found once. Source material: naive CD4+ T cells sorted from blood. The receptors derive from a man aged 18 to 30 in good health. CDR3s include the opening cysteine and the closing phenylalanine or tryptophan.

v_gene	len	CDR3aa
TRBV9	15	CASSQNGQNNQPQHF
TRBV9	14	CASSVGGGTSEQYF
TRBV5-1	15	CASSLGVGSGNTIYF
TRBV5-8	16	CASSLGLAGGKDTQYF
TRBV25-1	16	CASSGRDSSMNTEAFF
TRBV27	13	CASSLQSNQPQHF
TRBV28	13	CASSLQDRGGYTF
TRBV30	11	CAWSVSGEQFF
TRBV5-4	14	CASSSDSRTGELFF
TRBV11-1	15	CASSLPGSPYNEQFF
TRBV18	14	CASSILQVNYGYTF
TRBV6-5	15	CASSYDRSPSTEAFF
TRBV7-8	13	CASSLDWGYEQYF
TRBV18	13	CASSPQGATEAFF
TRBV18	14	CASSPGRRAYEQYF
TRBV13	18	CASSLGLAAKGSYNEQFF
TRBV7-2	14	CASSLVSGNQPQHF
TRBV9	16	CASSVGPGLAMETQYF
TRBV19	15	CASRSRGQGGTEAFF
TRBV6-6	14	CASRQQGNTDTQYF
TRBV19	16	CASSKTTGTWGYEQYF
TRBV27	14	CASSLAGVGETQYF
TRBV25-1	15	CASSELAEGPGELFF
TRBV2	14	CASSERYSNSPLHF
TRBV6-1	16	CASSEMGAGVLRTQYF
TRBV2	17	CASSGSAGTGGKGGYTF
TRBV11-2	15	CASSSLAGGGETQYF
TRBV30	16	CAWSITWSGGLYEQFF
TRBV28	14	CASSLFGSRYEQYF
TRBV10-3	14	CAISESGASYEQYF
TRBV29-1	13	CSTNGQKQETQYF
TRBV7-2	15	CASSSRRVGQETQYF
TRBV6-1	12	CASSERGYGYTF
TRBV29-1	13	CSVVGGYQETQYF
TRBV13	16	CASRKGKISSGNTIYF
TRBV29-1	12	CSANRGVGEQYF
TRBV7-2	13	CASSSAGSQPQHF